This T cell receptor beta chain stems from a study of cytomegalovirus exposure and HLA in healthy donors. At the level of the study: In a later analysis, it was reported that the approximately 120 validation repertoires had been produced on the same platform as the roughly 700 repertoires belonging to the first cohort. Study-level points and caveats: Listed as cytomegalovirus-associated were approximately 160 TCR beta chains.

Looked up from germline, CDR1 is MNHEY and CDR2 is SMNVEV (reference sequence). The CDR3 runs to 19 residues. V trimming: 4 bases; J trimming: 0 bases; junction bases outside the gene matches: 13. This table comes from immunoSEQ multiplex PCR, and its TCRdb copy is limited to in-frame clones, with some not included. The sample comprises more than 250,000 clones, 80% to 90% of which are singletons, and 0.65% to 0.85% rests with the top ten. About this clone itself: Its antigen is as yet unknown.

The receptor's source is a woman in her late teens or twenties in good health and CMV-seronegative. This sequence joins TRBV27 and TRBJ2-3; TRBD2 agrees at 10 bases. The specimen sequenced was PBMCs. CDR3 region: CASSSPGLAKALSTDTQYF. The CDR3 DNA is TGTGCCAGCAGTTCTCCGGGACTAGCGAAAGCCCTCAGCACAGATACGCAGTATTTT.